This is a list of T cell receptor beta chains from one sample in a study of T cell responses to AZD1222 COVID-19 vaccine. The table came from immunoSEQ multiplex PCR; TCRdb's copy has only in-frame clones and leaves some out. Of around 140,000 clones listed, more than 90% were seen once; the top ten hold 1.5% to 2%. The starting material was peripheral blood, obtained on day 0 of AZD1222 vaccination. The origin of the receptors is an adult in good health. Both conserved end residues are part of each CDR3. The D gene is left open where the match is weak. Only some rows state a clone size, as once, few, many or a class for expanded clones.

J: TRBJ2-3; V: TRBV10-3; D: NA; size: NA; DNA: TGTGCCATCAGTGAGCGGGGGAAGAGTAGCACAGATACGCAGTATTTT; CDR3: CAISERGKSSTDTQYF
J: TRBJ1-5; V: TRBV6-5; D: NA; size: NA; DNA: TGTGCCAGCAGCCCCGGGACTCGGGGTCAGCCCCAGCATTTT; CDR3: CASSPGTRGQPQHF
J: TRBJ2-7; V: TRBV12-1; D: NA; size: NA; DNA: TGTGCCAGCAGCTTTGAGGGGGGGTTCTACGAGCAGTACTTC; CDR3: CASSFEGGFYEQYF
J: TRBJ2-5; V: TRBV9; D: TRBD2; size: NA; DNA: TGTGCCAGCAGCGTCAATCGCGGGGGGGACGGGACCCAGTACTTC; CDR3: CASSVNRGGDGTQYF
J: TRBJ1-2; V: TRBV10-3; D: NA; size: NA; DNA: TGTGCCATTCAGGTGGAAGCTAACTATGGCTACACCTTC; CDR3: CAIQVEANYGYTF
J: TRBJ1-2; V: TRBV6-2/TRBV6-3; D: TRBD1; size: NA; DNA: TGTGCCAGCAGCCAAACCGGGACAGGGGCGAGGGGCTACACCTTC; CDR3: CASSQTGTGARGYTF
J: TRBJ1-2; V: TRBV7-2; D: NA; size: NA; DNA: TGTGCCAGCAGCCCCGACGTGACAGGCTATGGCTACACCTTC; CDR3: CASSPDVTGYGYTF
J: TRBJ2-4; V: TRBV5-5; D: TRBD2; size: NA; DNA: TGTGCCAGCAGCTTGCTAGCGGGAGGGATGGCCAAAAACATTCAGTACTTC; CDR3: CASSLLAGGMAKNIQYF
J: TRBJ2-3; V: TRBV29-1; D: TRBD2; size: once; DNA: TGCAGCGCCTCGGGACTAGCGGGATCGGACACAGATACGCAGTATTTT; CDR3: CSASGLAGSDTDTQYF
J: TRBJ1-5; V: TRBV7-9; D: NA; size: NA; DNA: TGTGCCAGCAGCGTATCCATGGGGGTCGCTCAGCCCCAGCATTTT; CDR3: CASSVSMGVAQPQHF
J: TRBJ1-3; V: TRBV4-3; D: TRBD1; size: NA; DNA: TGCGCCAGCAGCCAAGATTTCCCCGGGACAGGAACCTCCTCTGGAAACACCATATATTTT; CDR3: CASSQDFPGTGTSSGNTIYF
J: TRBJ1-3; V: TRBV6-1; D: NA; size: NA; DNA: TGTGCCAGCAGTGAGGTGGTTTCACCTCAAGGAAACACCATATATTTT; CDR3: CASSEVVSPQGNTIYF
J: TRBJ2-5; V: TRBV27; D: NA; size: NA; DNA: TGTGCCAGCAGTTTATTCGGGACCCAGTACTTC; CDR3: CASSLFGTQYF
J: TRBJ1-5; V: TRBV6-2/TRBV6-3; D: NA; size: NA; DNA: TGTGCCAGCAGTTATCCCACCCCCGGGGGGCCTCAGCCCCAGCATTTT; CDR3: CASSYPTPGGPQPQHF
J: TRBJ2-5; V: TRBV11-2; D: NA; size: once; DNA: TGTGCCAGCAGCTCTCTCGGGCCTAGCCAATTTGAGACCCAGTACTTC; CDR3: CASSSLGPSQFETQYF
J: TRBJ1-5; V: TRBV7-9; D: TRBD1; size: few; DNA: TGTGCCAGCAGCTTAGCGGGGACAGTAAATCAGCCCCAGCATTTT; CDR3: CASSLAGTVNQPQHF
J: TRBJ1-6; V: TRBV4-2; D: NA; size: NA; DNA: TGTGCCAGCAGCCAAGATCGGGGCTCCTATAATTCACCCCTCCACTTT; CDR3: CASSQDRGSYNSPLHF
J: TRBJ1-2; V: TRBV14; D: NA; size: once; DNA: TGTGCCAGCAGCCAAGGGCAGAACTATGGCTACACCTTC; CDR3: CASSQGQNYGYTF
J: TRBJ1-2; V: TRBV3-1/TRBV3-2; D: NA; size: NA; DNA: TGTGCCAGCAGCCAAGATCTTGGGTGGCAGGCCCCAATTTTC; CDR3: CASSQDLGWQAPIF
J: TRBJ2-3; V: TRBV3-1/TRBV3-2; D: NA; size: NA; DNA: TGTGCCAGCAGCCAAGAACCCCTGGGTTATCAGGGCACAGATACGCAGTATTTT; CDR3: CASSQEPLGYQGTDTQYF
J: TRBJ2-3; V: TRBV3-1/TRBV3-2; D: TRBD2; size: NA; DNA: TGTGCCAGCAGCCCCCTAAGGACTAGCGGGAGCACAGATACGCAGTATTTT; CDR3: CASSPLRTSGSTDTQYF
J: TRBJ1-4; V: TRBV9; D: TRBD1; size: NA; DNA: TGTGCCAGCAGCGCCCGACAGGGGGCGAATGAAAAACTGTTTTTT; CDR3: CASSARQGANEKLFF
J: TRBJ1-2; V: TRBV30; D: NA; size: NA; DNA: TGTGCCTGGGTATTCAGGGAAGGAAGTATAGATGGCTACACCTTC; CDR3: CAWVFREGSIDGYTF
J: TRBJ1-1; V: TRBV30; D: NA; size: once; DNA: TGTGCCTGGAGTCTGGTCAGAAACACTGAAGCTTTCTTT; CDR3: CAWSLVRNTEAFF
J: TRBJ1-2; V: TRBV6-6; D: NA; size: NA; DNA: TGTGCCAGCAGTCCGCGACAGGTGCCGGACGGCTACACCTTC; CDR3: CASSPRQVPDGYTF
J: TRBJ2-1; V: TRBV6-2/TRBV6-3; D: NA; size: NA; DNA: TGTGCCAGCAGTTACCCCGTACAGGCCTACAATGAGCAGTTCTTC; CDR3: CASSYPVQAYNEQFF
J: TRBJ2-1; V: TRBV7-2; D: TRBD2; size: once; DNA: TGTGCCAGCAGCTTAGTGTTTCGGACTAGCGGATACAATGAGCAGTTCTTC; CDR3: CASSLVFRTSGYNEQFF
J: TRBJ2-5; V: TRBV5-1; D: TRBD1; size: NA; DNA: TGCGCCAGCAGCCCGGACAGGTCGCAAGAGACCCAGTACTTC; CDR3: CASSPDRSQETQYF
J: TRBJ1-4; V: TRBV4-2; D: NA; size: NA; DNA: TGTGCCAGCAGCCAAGATGTGGGATATAATGAAAAACTGTTTTTT; CDR3: CASSQDVGYNEKLFF
J: TRBJ2-2; V: TRBV9; D: NA; size: NA; DNA: TGTGCCAGCAGCGGCCTCACCGGGGAGCTGTTTTTT; CDR3: CASSGLTGELFF
J: TRBJ2-1; V: TRBV7-2; D: TRBD2; size: NA; DNA: TGTGCCAGCAGCACCCAAGGAGCGGGGGTGGGCAATGAGCAGTTCTTC; CDR3: CASSTQGAGVGNEQFF
J: TRBJ2-5; V: TRBV28; D: NA; size: NA; DNA: TGTGCCAGCAGTTTATGGGAGGGGGCCTACCAAGAGACCCAGTACTTC; CDR3: CASSLWEGAYQETQYF